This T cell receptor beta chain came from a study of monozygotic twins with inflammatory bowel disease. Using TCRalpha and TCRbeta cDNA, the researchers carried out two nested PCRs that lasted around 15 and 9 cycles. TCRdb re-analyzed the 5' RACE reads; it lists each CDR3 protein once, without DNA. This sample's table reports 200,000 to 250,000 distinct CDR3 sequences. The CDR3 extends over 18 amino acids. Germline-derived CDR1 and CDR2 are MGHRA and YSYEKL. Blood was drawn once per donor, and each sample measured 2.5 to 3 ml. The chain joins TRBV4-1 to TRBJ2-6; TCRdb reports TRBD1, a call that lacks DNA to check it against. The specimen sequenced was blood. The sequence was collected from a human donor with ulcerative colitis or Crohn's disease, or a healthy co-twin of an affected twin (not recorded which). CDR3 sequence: CASSHKGTGSSGANVLTF.